A single T cell receptor beta chain is shown here with its context. Antigen specificity is unknown. When replicate PCRs were run on unsorted PBMC, they used around 290 ng DNA, about 27,000 T cell genomes. Clones were read by immunoSEQ multiplex PCR, and TCRdb kept only the in-frame ones, dropping some. The profile shows hundreds of thousands of clones, over 60% of them singletons. The record originates from a study of shared clonotypes between healthy human individuals. Across the study: Aged 18 to 49, the donors were two women and a few men.

Notes on the study in general: Only blood was sampled; tissue repertoires likely differ.

The receptor was isolated from a middle-aged woman in good health. Some clones in this sample may be carry-over from other donors' samples. The sequenced sample was PBMCs.

The CDR3 is CASSLGRAAKTAFF. The CDR3 DNA follows: TGTGCCAGCAGCTTAGGGCGGGCAGCTAAGACGGCTTTCTTT. The chain combines TRBV11-2 with TRBJ1-1; no firm D call. Trimming took 1 base from V and 11 from J, leaving 17 bases between them. The CDR3 totals 14 residues. Germline V gene data show CDR1 as SGHAT and CDR2 as FQNNGV.